This is a list of T cell receptor beta chains from one sample in a study of T cell responses to AZD1222 COVID-19 vaccine. The protocol was immunoSEQ multiplex PCR, while the TCRdb copy is restricted to in-frame clones and leaves out a portion. The sample includes over 130,000 clones, 80% to 95% of them seen just once. The specimen was peripheral blood, collected on day 0 of AZD1222 vaccination. All receptors derive from an adult in good health. The CDR3 runs from the conserved cysteine through the conserved F or W. The D gene is left open where the match is weak. Size values are once, few and many counts, or a class for expanded clones, and some rows have none.

len,d_gene,j_gene,v_gene,abundance,CDR3aa,CDR3nt
14,TRBD2,TRBJ2-3,TRBV2,NA,CASSVAGGSDTQYF,TGTGCCAGCAGTGTTGCGGGGGGGTCCGATACGCAGTATTTT
17,TRBD2,TRBJ2-3,TRBV7-2,NA,CASSYRTSGLSTDTQYF,TGTGCCAGCAGCTACCGGACTAGCGGGCTTAGCACAGATACGCAGTATTTT
16,NA,TRBJ2-6,TRBV3-1/TRBV3-2,NA,CASSQVQYSGANVLTF,TGTGCCAGCAGCCAAGTTCAGTACTCTGGGGCCAACGTCCTGACTTTC
17,NA,TRBJ2-6,TRBV7-9,NA,CASSSSVRVSGANVLTF,TGTGCCAGCAGCAGCTCCGTCAGGGTCTCTGGGGCCAACGTCCTGACTTTC
15,TRBD2,TRBJ2-3,TRBV5-4,once,CASSQAAGGTDTQYF,TGTGCCAGCAGCCAGGCTGCGGGGGGAACAGATACGCAGTATTTT
14,NA,TRBJ1-6,TRBV25-1,NA,CASSETVLNSPLHF,TGTGCCAGCAGTGAGACAGTGCTGAATTCACCCCTCCACTTT
15,NA,TRBJ2-3,TRBV7-7,NA,CASSQGLSYTDTQYF,TGTGCTAGCAGTCAAGGACTTTCCTACACAGATACGCAGTATTTT
14,NA,TRBJ1-2,TRBV7-2,NA,CASSLEGGNRGYTF,TGTGCCAGCAGCTTAGAGGGCGGGAATCGAGGCTACACCTTC
14,NA,TRBJ2-7,TRBV10-3,NA,CAISEGLGRALGVF,TGTGCCATCAGTGAAGGTTTGGGCAGGGCCCTCGGTGTCTTC
20,NA,TRBJ1-1,TRBV28,NA,CASSLLSVPGLAPSNTEAFF,TGTGCCAGCAGTTTATTGTCCGTACCGGGCTTGGCCCCTTCGAACACTGAAGCTTTCTTT
14,NA,TRBJ1-2,TRBV2,NA,CASSSGYPLAGYTF,TGTGCCAGCAGTTCGGGGTACCCTCTGGCTGGCTACACCTTC
13,NA,TRBJ1-2,TRBV5-4,NA,CASSFPQREGYTF,TGTGCCAGCAGCTTCCCACAAAGGGAAGGCTACACCTTC
16,TRBD1,TRBJ1-2,TRBV2,NA,CASSDLDHRGDYGYTF,TGTGCCAGCAGTGACCTAGATCACAGGGGGGACTATGGCTACACCTTC
15,TRBD1,TRBJ1-2,TRBV27,NA,CASRAWDRGFYGYTF,TGTGCCAGCAGAGCATGGGACAGGGGCTTCTATGGCTACACCTTC
10,NA,TRBJ1-5,TRBV20-1,NA,CSAPLGPQHF,TGCAGTGCCCCGTTGGGGCCCCAGCATTTT
15,NA,TRBJ2-7,TRBV6-6,NA,CASSYTGTPSYEQYF,TGTGCCAGCAGTTACACCGGGACACCTTCCTACGAGCAGTACTTC
14,NA,TRBJ1-4,TRBV2,NA,CASTSVRTNEKLFF,TGTGCCAGCACCTCGGTGAGGACTAATGAAAAACTGTTTTTT
15,NA,TRBJ2-1,TRBV29-1,NA,CSGGKAGRSYNEQFF,TGCAGCGGAGGTAAAGCGGGCCGCTCCTACAATGAGCAGTTCTTC
16,TRBD1,TRBJ1-6,TRBV28,NA,CASDGTASSYNSPLHF,TGTGCCAGCGACGGGACAGCGAGCTCCTATAATTCACCCCTCCACTTT
15,NA,TRBJ2-5,TRBV10-3,once,CAISPTAAGMETQYF,TGTGCCATCAGCCCGACGGCCGCGGGGATGGAGACCCAGTACTTC
13,NA,TRBJ2-3,TRBV10-3,once,CATQGHSTDTQYF,TGTGCCACCCAGGGGCACTCCACAGATACGCAGTATTTT
12,NA,TRBJ1-4,TRBV5-4,NA,CATAVDGEKLFF,TGTGCCACCGCTGTCGATGGTGAAAAACTGTTTTTT
13,NA,TRBJ1-2,TRBV19,NA,CASSATGPYGYTF,TGTGCCAGTAGTGCAACAGGTCCCTATGGCTACACCTTC
17,TRBD1,TRBJ2-3,TRBV6-2/TRBV6-3,NA,CASSTYHRDRDTDTQYF,TGTGCCAGCAGCACCTATCACCGGGACAGGGACACAGATACGCAGTATTTT
13,NA,TRBJ1-1,TRBV10-3,NA,CAINFAGAGGAFF,TGTGCCATCAATTTCGCGGGAGCAGGAGGAGCTTTCTTT
13,NA,TRBJ1-1,TRBV11-2,NA,CASSSGGAAGAFF,TGTGCCAGCAGCTCGGGTGGGGCAGCCGGGGCTTTCTTT
14,NA,TRBJ1-4,TRBV28,NA,CASSNADFNEKLFF,TGTGCCAGCAGTAACGCTGATTTTAATGAAAAACTGTTTTTT
13,NA,TRBJ2-3,TRBV3-1/TRBV3-2,NA,CASSQGSEGTQYF,TGTGCCAGCAGCCAAGGCTCTGAGGGTACGCAGTATTTT
13,TRBD1,TRBJ2-7,TRBV9,NA,CASSLDRVGEQYF,TGTGCCAGCAGCCTTGACAGGGTGGGCGAGCAGTACTTC
16,NA,TRBJ2-1,TRBV24-1,NA,CATMDKDRGAYNEQFF,TGTGCCACCATGGATAAGGACAGAGGGGCCTACAATGAGCAGTTCTTC
14,NA,TRBJ1-4,TRBV5-1,NA,CASSLGQTNEKLFF,TGCGCCAGCAGCTTGGGACAAACAAATGAAAAACTGTTTTTT
15,NA,TRBJ1-5,TRBV3-1/TRBV3-2,NA,CASSQGQNYNQPQHF,TGTGCCAGCAGCCAAGGGCAGAATTACAATCAGCCCCAGCATTTT
15,TRBD2,TRBJ2-1,TRBV7-6,NA,CASSLAAGGYNEQFF,TGTGCCAGCAGCTTAGCAGCGGGGGGATACAATGAGCAGTTCTTC
16,NA,TRBJ1-2,TRBV28,NA,CASSLIGGGPNYGYTF,TGTGCCAGCAGTTTAATCGGGGGGGGTCCTAACTATGGCTACACCTTC
13,TRBD1,TRBJ1-1,TRBV24-1,NA,CATSKGARTEAFF,TGTGCCACCAGTAAGGGGGCGAGGACTGAAGCTTTCTTT
15,NA,TRBJ1-5,TRBV27,NA,CASSRWGGEDQPQHF,TGTGCCAGCAGTCGTTGGGGGGGCGAAGATCAGCCCCAGCATTTT
15,NA,TRBJ2-3,TRBV7-2,NA,CASSLRSNPTDTQYF,TGTGCCAGCAGCTTACGAAGCAACCCTACAGATACGCAGTATTTT
15,TRBD1,TRBJ1-2,TRBV4-1,once,CASSQMDRANYGYTF,TGCGCCAGCAGCCAAATGGACAGGGCTAACTATGGCTACACCTTC
14,NA,TRBJ2-2,TRBV28,NA,CASRESLASGELFF,TGTGCCAGCAGGGAATCTCTAGCGTCCGGGGAGCTGTTTTTT
16,NA,TRBJ1-1,TRBV29-1,NA,CSVAPYRPTLNTEAFF,TGCAGCGTTGCACCCTACAGGCCGACTTTGAACACTGAAGCTTTCTTT
13,NA,TRBJ1-1,TRBV5-4,NA,CACQRVANTEAFF,TGTGCCTGCCAGAGGGTAGCGAACACTGAAGCTTTCTTT
19,TRBD2,TRBJ2-3,TRBV27,NA,CASSLSLSSLAGGPDTQYF,TGTGCCAGCAGTTTGTCCTTATCCTCTTTGGCGGGAGGGCCAGATACGCAGTATTTT
15,NA,TRBJ2-7,TRBV3-1/TRBV3-2,once,CASSPYAGSSYEQYF,TGTGCCAGCAGCCCCTACGCCGGGTCCTCCTACGAGCAGTACTTC
14,NA,TRBJ2-3,TRBV18,NA,CASSPPVEEDTQYF,TGTGCCAGCTCACCACCGGTAGAAGAAGATACGCAGTATTTT
18,TRBD2,TRBJ2-3,TRBV11-3,NA,CASSQKKGSGGAPDTQYF,TGTGCCAGCAGTCAGAAAAAGGGTTCCGGGGGGGCTCCCGATACGCAGTATTTT
15,NA,TRBJ2-1,TRBV5-5,once,CASSLVAGNVAEQFF,TGTGCCAGCAGCTTGGTCGCGGGGAATGTAGCCGAGCAGTTCTTC
15,NA,TRBJ2-7,TRBV6-5,NA,CASSLRAESSYEQYF,TGTGCCAGCAGTCTCAGGGCGGAAAGCTCCTACGAGCAGTACTTC
13,NA,TRBJ1-1,TRBV27,NA,CASSSGQNTEAFF,TGTGCCAGCAGTTCAGGACAGAACACTGAAGCTTTCTTT
16,NA,TRBJ1-3,TRBV6-4,NA,CASTPLTESSGNTIYF,TGTGCCAGCACTCCCTTGACAGAGAGCTCTGGAAACACCATATATTTT
16,TRBD1,TRBJ2-7,TRBV5-6,few,CASVLYGDRASYEQYF,TGTGCCAGTGTCTTATACGGGGACAGGGCCTCCTACGAGCAGTACTTC
15,NA,TRBJ2-2,TRBV20-1,NA,CSASLRQTNTGELFF,TGCAGTGCTAGTTTGCGTCAGACGAACACCGGGGAGCTGTTTTTT
15,NA,TRBJ2-5,TRBV5-4,NA,CASSLPQGGRETQYF,TGTGCCAGCAGCTTGCCCCAGGGAGGTAGGGAGACCCAGTACTTC
12,NA,TRBJ1-1,TRBV3-1/TRBV3-2,NA,CASSQSPYEAFF,TGTGCCAGCAGCCAAAGCCCGTATGAAGCTTTCTTT
15,NA,TRBJ1-3,TRBV2,few,CASKEDTSSGNTIYF,TGTGCCAGCAAAGAAGACACGAGCTCTGGAAACACCATATATTTT
13,NA,TRBJ1-5,TRBV28,NA,CASSPPSNQPQHF,TGTGCCAGCAGTCCACCGAGCAATCAGCCCCAGCATTTT
16,TRBD1,TRBJ2-7,TRBV28,NA,CASSINRGIGSYEQYF,TGTGCCAGCAGTATTAACAGGGGAATCGGCTCCTACGAGCAGTACTTC
14,NA,TRBJ1-1,TRBV5-1,few,CASSSGHPNTEAFF,TGCGCCAGCAGCTCTGGACACCCGAACACTGAAGCTTTCTTT
11,NA,TRBJ2-7,TRBV25-1,few,CASSDFYEQYF,TGTGCCAGCAGCGACTTCTACGAGCAGTACTTC
16,NA,TRBJ2-7,TRBV19,NA,CASSSQGTSSFYEQYF,TGTGCCAGTAGTTCCCAAGGGACTTCCTCTTTTTACGAGCAGTACTTC
15,TRBD1,TRBJ2-1,TRBV18,NA,CASSPPGTGYGEQFF,TGTGCCAGCTCACCACCGGGGACAGGGTATGGTGAGCAGTTCTTC